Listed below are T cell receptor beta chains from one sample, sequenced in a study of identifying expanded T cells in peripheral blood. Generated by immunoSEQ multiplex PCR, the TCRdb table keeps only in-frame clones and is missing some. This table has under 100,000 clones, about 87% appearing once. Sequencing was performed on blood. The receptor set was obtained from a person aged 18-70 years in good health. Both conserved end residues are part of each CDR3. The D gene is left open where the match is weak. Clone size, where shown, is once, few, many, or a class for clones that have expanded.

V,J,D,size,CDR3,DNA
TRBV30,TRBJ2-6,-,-,CAWSATDPGANVLTF,TGTGCCTGGAGTGCCACAGACCCGGGGGCCAACGTCCTGACTTTC
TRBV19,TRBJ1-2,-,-,CASSIARYYGYTF,TGTGCCAGTAGTATAGCCAGGTACTATGGCTACACCTTC
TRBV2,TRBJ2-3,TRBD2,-,CASILAGGPGTQYF,TGTGCCAGCATCCTAGCGGGGGGGCCTGGTACGCAGTATTTT
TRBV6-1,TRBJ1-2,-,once,CASSAPGSHLYGYTF,TGTGCCAGCAGTGCGCCGGGCTCGCACCTCTATGGCTACACCTTC
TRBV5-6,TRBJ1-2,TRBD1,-,CASSWYRDSYGYTF,TGTGCCAGCAGCTGGTACCGGGACAGCTATGGCTACACCTTC
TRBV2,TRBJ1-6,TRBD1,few,CASTTEGANSPLHF,TGTGCCAGCACCACCGAGGGGGCCAATTCACCCCTCCACTTT
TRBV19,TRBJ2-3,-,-,CASQSARGVTSTDTQYF,TGTGCCAGCCAGAGCGCAAGGGGCGTAACTAGCACAGATACGCAGTATTTT
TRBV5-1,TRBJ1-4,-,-,CASSGGMGGEKLFF,TGCGCCAGCAGCGGCGGAATGGGCGGTGAAAAACTGTTTTTT
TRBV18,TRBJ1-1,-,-,CASSPQGTEAFF,TGTGCCAGCTCACCACAGGGGACTGAAGCTTTCTTT
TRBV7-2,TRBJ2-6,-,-,CASSLVVTGANVLTF,TGTGCCAGCAGCTTAGTGGTGACTGGGGCCAACGTCCTGACTTTC
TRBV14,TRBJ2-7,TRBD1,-,CASSPGQDSYEQYF,TGTGCCAGCAGCCCCGGACAGGACTCCTACGAGCAGTACTTC
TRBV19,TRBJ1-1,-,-,CASSRPTGAGTEAFF,TGTGCCAGTAGCCGACCCACCGGTGCGGGCACTGAAGCTTTCTTT
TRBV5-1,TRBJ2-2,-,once,CASSQLTRFATGELFF,TGCGCCAGCAGCCAACTGACGAGGTTCGCCACCGGGGAGCTGTTTTTT
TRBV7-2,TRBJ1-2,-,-,CASSLGDRSGGYTF,TGTGCCAGCAGCTTAGGGGACCGGTCGGGCGGCTACACCTTC
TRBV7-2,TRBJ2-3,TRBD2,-,CASSLRRTSGPSTDTQYF,TGTGCCAGCAGCCTTAGACGGACTAGCGGACCTAGCACAGATACGCAGTATTTT
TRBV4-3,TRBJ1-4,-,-,CASSQDTSATNEKLFF,TGCGCCAGCAGCCAAGATACCTCTGCAACTAATGAAAAACTGTTTTTT
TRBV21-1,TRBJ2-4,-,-,CASSKEGAKNIQYF,TGTGCCAGCAGCAAAGAAGGAGCCAAAAACATTCAGTACTTC
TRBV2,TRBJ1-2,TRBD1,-,CASRLRQGDYTF,TGTGCCAGCAGACTGAGACAGGGAGACTACACCTTC
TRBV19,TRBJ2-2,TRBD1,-,CASSRHRGNTGELFF,TGTGCCAGTAGTAGGCACAGGGGGAACACCGGGGAGCTGTTTTTT
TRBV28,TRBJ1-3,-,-,CATEATTRGNTIYF,TGTGCCACCGAAGCTACGACGCGGGGAAACACCATATATTTT
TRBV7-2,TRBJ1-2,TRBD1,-,CASSRPGTGADYGYTF,TGTGCCAGCAGCCGTCCCGGGACAGGGGCGGACTATGGCTACACCTTC
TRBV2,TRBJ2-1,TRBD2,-,CASSELGLAGNEQFF,TGTGCCAGCAGTGAACTGGGACTAGCGGGGAATGAGCAGTTCTTC
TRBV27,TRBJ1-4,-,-,CASSSLGVTNEKLFF,TGTGCCAGCAGTTCCCTCGGGGTCACTAATGAAAAACTGTTTTTT
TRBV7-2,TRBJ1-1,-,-,CASSSQANTEAFF,TGTGCCAGCAGCTCACAGGCGAACACTGAAGCTTTCTTT
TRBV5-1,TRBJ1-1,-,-,CASSAGANTEAFF,TGCGCCAGCAGCGCCGGGGCTAACACTGAAGCTTTCTTT
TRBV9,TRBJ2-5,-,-,CASSPNIGAQETQYF,TGTGCCAGCAGCCCCAATATAGGGGCCCAAGAGACCCAGTACTTC
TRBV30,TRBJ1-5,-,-,CAWSVLDSNQPQHF,TGTGCCTGGAGTGTACTCGATAGCAATCAGCCCCAGCATTTT
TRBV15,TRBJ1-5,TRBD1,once,CATSTRQGAQPQHF,TGTGCCACCAGCACCCGACAGGGGGCTCAGCCCCAGCATTTT
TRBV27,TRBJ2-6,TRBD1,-,CATRAGTGGFGGANVLTF,TGTGCCACTAGAGCCGGGACAGGGGGCTTCGGTGGGGCCAACGTCCTGACTTTC
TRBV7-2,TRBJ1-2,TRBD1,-,CASSLEAFTGGDNYGYTF,TGTGCCAGCAGCTTAGAGGCTTTTACAGGGGGCGATAACTATGGCTACACCTTC
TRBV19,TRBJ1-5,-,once,CASMAQDQPQHF,TGTGCCAGTATGGCGCAAGATCAGCCCCAGCATTTT
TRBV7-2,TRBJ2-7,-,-,CASSLTGDTYEQYF,TGTGCCAGCAGCTTGACGGGAGACACCTACGAGCAGTACTTC
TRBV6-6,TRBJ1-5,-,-,CASTGVLEQPQHF,TGTGCCAGCACGGGGGTTCTGGAGCAGCCCCAGCATTTT
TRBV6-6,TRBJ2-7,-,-,CASSYTEGHEQYF,TGTGCCAGCAGTTATACGGAGGGCCACGAGCAGTACTTC
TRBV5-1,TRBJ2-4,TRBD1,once,CASTPGTGNSENIQYF,TGCGCCAGCACCCCCGGGACAGGGAATTCTGAGAACATTCAGTACTTC
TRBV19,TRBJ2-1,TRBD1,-,CASSIVALQGSDNEQFF,TGTGCCAGTAGTATAGTGGCCCTACAGGGGTCGGACAATGAGCAGTTCTTC
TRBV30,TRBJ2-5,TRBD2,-,CAWRVGTSVGETQYF,TGTGCCTGGAGGGTAGGGACTAGCGTCGGGGAGACCCAGTACTTC
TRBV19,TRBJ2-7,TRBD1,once,CASSRQGDEQYF,TGTGCCAGTAGTCGACAGGGTGACGAGCAGTACTTC
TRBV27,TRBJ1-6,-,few,CASSFSYNSPLHF,TGTGCCAGCAGTTTTTCCTATAATTCACCCCTCCACTTT
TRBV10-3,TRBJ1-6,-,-,CAISPEGGNSPLHF,TGTGCCATCAGCCCCGAAGGGGGAAATTCACCCCTCCACTTT
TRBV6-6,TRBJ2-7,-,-,CASRSGATSYEQYF,TGTGCCAGCAGATCGGGGGCGACGAGCTACGAGCAGTACTTC
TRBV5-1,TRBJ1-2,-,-,CASSTRGEGYGYTF,TGCGCCAGCAGTACCAGGGGAGAGGGCTATGGCTACACCTTC
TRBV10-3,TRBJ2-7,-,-,CAISESSPIRHSYEQYF,TGTGCCATCAGTGAGTCATCGCCGATAAGACACTCCTACGAGCAGTACTTC
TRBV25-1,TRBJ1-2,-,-,CASSDRGYGYTF,TGTGCCAGCAGTGATCGGGGGTATGGCTACACCTTC
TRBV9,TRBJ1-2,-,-,CASSVAGQDYGYTF,TGTGCCAGCAGCGTAGCAGGCCAGGACTATGGCTACACCTTC
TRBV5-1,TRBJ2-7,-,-,CASSARTSSYEQYF,TGCGCCAGCAGCGCCCGGACCAGTTCCTACGAGCAGTACTTC
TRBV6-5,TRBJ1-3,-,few,CASRTGNTIYF,TGTGCCAGCAGGACTGGAAACACCATATATTTT
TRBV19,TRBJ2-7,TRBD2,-,CASTYSGSGSYEQYF,TGTGCCAGTACATATAGCGGGAGTGGTTCCTACGAGCAGTACTTC
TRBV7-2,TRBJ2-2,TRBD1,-,CASSTRTGLGTGELFF,TGTGCCAGCAGCACCAGGACAGGGTTGGGCACCGGGGAGCTGTTTTTT
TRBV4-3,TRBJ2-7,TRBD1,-,CASSLDRVSYEQYF,TGCGCCAGCAGCCTAGACAGGGTCTCGTACGAGCAGTACTTC
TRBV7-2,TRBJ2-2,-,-,CASSSQEAGRGELFF,TGTGCCAGCAGCTCACAGGAGGCTGGTCGCGGGGAGCTGTTTTTT
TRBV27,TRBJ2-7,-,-,CASSLFPTSYEQYF,TGTGCCAGCAGTTTATTTCCAACCTCCTACGAGCAGTACTTC
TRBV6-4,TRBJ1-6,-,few,CASSTEGGSPLHF,TGTGCCAGCAGTACCGAGGGGGGTTCACCCCTCCACTTT
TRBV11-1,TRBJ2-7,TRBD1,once,CASSVGTGSTYEQYF,TGTGCCAGCAGCGTCGGGACAGGTTCCACCTACGAGCAGTACTTC
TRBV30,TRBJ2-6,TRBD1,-,CARLDRRGSGANVLTF,TGTGCCAGATTGGACAGGCGAGGCTCTGGGGCCAACGTCCTGACTTTC
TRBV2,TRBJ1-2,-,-,CASSRGDDSGWPYGYTF,TGTGCCAGCAGTCGAGGGGACGACAGTGGTTGGCCCTATGGCTACACCTTC
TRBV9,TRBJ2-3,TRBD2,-,CASSVGAGGTDTQYF,TGTGCCAGCAGCGTAGGAGCGGGGGGCACAGATACGCAGTATTTT
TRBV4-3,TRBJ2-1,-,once,CASSQEVATRGEQFF,TGCGCCAGCAGCCAAGAGGTTGCGACGCGAGGAGAGCAGTTCTTC
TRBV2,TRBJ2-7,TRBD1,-,CASSDGTGFLASSYEQYF,TGTGCCAGCAGTGACGGGACAGGGTTCCTAGCCAGCTCCTACGAGCAGTACTTC
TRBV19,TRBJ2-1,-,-,CASSGLNEQFF,TGTGCCAGTTCAGGACTCAATGAGCAGTTCTTC